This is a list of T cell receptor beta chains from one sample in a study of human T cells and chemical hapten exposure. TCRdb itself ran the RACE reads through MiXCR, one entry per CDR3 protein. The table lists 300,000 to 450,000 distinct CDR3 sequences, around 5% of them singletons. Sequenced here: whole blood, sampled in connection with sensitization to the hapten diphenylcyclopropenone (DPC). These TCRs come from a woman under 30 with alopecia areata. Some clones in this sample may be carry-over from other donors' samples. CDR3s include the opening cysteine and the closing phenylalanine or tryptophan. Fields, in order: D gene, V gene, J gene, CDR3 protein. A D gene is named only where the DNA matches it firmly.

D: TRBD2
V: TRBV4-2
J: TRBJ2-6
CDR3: CASSQDSAGISGANVLTF

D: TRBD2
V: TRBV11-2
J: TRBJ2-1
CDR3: CASSLSLAGGNEQFF

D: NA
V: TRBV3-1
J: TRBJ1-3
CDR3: CASSQGNTIYF

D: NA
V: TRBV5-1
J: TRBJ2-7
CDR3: CASSADSWSYEQYF

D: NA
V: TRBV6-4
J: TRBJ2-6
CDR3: CASSPEGSAGANVLTF

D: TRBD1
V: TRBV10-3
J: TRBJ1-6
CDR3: CAIRPGQGGSPLHF

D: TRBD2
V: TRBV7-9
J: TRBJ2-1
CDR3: CASSRGLGGNEQFF

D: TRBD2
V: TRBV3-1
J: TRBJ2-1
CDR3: CASSQSQRGYNEQFF

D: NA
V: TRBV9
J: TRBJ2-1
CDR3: CASSVTNEQFF

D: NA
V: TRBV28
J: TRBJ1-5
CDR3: CASSLLLGGNQPQHF

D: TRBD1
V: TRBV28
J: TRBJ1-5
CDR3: CASSWTGEGNQPQHF

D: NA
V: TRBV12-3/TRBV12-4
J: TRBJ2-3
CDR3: CASSSPWATDTQYF

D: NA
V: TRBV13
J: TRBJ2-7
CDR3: CASSPRRGGSYEQYF

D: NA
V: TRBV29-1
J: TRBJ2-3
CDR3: CSATDTGRTDTQYF

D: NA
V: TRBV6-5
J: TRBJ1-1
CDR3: CASKSEMNTEAFF

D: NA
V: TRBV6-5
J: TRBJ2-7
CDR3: CASSYSKGVYEQYF

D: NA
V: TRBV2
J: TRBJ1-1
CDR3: CASSEIPGVNTEAFF

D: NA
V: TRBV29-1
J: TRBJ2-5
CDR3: CSVEGWLGHQETQYF

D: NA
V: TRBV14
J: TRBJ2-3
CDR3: CASSQDRRLSGVRTDTQYF

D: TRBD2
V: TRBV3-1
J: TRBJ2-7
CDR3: CASSQASGTYEQYF

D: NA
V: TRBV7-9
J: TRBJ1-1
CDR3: CASSSQGIAFF

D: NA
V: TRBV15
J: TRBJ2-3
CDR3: CATSPDASTDTQYF

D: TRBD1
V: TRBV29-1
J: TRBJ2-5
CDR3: CSVCRDRGQETQYF

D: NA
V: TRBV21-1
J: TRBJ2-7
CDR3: CASSVANSGQPTSYEQYF

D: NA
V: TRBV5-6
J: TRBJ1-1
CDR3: CASSLMSQRDLF

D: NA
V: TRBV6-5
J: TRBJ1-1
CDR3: CASSRGGGGHGTEAFF

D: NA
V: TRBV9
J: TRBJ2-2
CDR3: CASSMTAGELFF

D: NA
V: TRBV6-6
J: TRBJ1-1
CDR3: CASSYGTSGSTEAFF

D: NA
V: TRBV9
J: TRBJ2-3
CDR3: CASVKGGLGTDTQYF

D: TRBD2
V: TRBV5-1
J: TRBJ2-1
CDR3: CASSSGTMVYNEQFF

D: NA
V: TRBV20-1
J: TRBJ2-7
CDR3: CSASTGMDEQYF

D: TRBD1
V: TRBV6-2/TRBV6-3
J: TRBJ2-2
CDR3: CASSSGQGATGELFF

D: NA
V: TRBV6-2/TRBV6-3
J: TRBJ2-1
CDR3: CATRDPYNEQFF

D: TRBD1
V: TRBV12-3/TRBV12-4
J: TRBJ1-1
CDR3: CASSLGQGAIEAFF

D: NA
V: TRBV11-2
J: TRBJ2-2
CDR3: CASSLWQGEGTGELFF